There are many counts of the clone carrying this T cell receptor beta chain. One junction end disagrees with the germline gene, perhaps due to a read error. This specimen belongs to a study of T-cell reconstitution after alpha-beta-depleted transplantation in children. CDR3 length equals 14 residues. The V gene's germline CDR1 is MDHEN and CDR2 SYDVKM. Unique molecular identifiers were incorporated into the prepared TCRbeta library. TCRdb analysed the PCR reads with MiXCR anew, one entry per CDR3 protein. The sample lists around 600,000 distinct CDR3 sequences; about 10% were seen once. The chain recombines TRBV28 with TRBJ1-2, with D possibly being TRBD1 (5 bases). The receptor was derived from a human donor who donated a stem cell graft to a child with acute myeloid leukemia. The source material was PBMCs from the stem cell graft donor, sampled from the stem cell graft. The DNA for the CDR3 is TGTGCCAGCAGCTCCCGGGACCTCGTTCCGCCCCCTGGATTC. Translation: CASSSRDLVPPPGF.